The next 16 T cell receptor beta chains were all read from a single sample in a study of immune characterization of retroperitoneal liposarcoma. TCRdb fed the PCR reads into MiXCR, producing one record per CDR3 protein. The sample has about 2,600 distinct CDR3 sequences; about 45% are singletons. The specimen sequenced was tumor tissue. The receptor source for this set is a male donor with retroperitoneal liposarcoma.

The rearrangement links TRBV27 to TRBJ2-1, with D perhaps TRBD1 (6 bases). The DNA end is more similar to TRBJ2-7, so the J call may be wrong. The germline V gene encodes CDR1 MNHEY and CDR2 SMNVEV (reference sequence). The CDR3 contains 15 residues. The CDR3 DNA sequence: TGTGCCAGCATGGTCTCCAGGGGTGGTCTCAATGAGCAGTACTTC. Translated, it gives CASMVSRGGLNEQYF.

In the case of this clonotype: A read error may be the cause here, since a much bigger clone is one base away. This chain's CDR3 is CASGLNSGRETQFF. CDR3 DNA: TGTGCTAGTGGTTTGAATAGCGGGAGGGAGACCCAGTTCTTC. V gene TRBV12-5 combines with J gene TRBJ2-1; the match to TRBD2 covers 11 bases. This CDR3 has 14 residues. Germline V lookup: CDR1 LGHNT, CDR2 FRNRAP. V was clipped by 2 bases and J by 13 bases; unmatched bases: 7.

The rearrangement uses TRBV6-1 and TRBJ2-1; 7 positions agree with TRBD1. Germline V CDR1 and CDR2: MNHNS, SASEGT. The CDR3 totals 12 residues. The trim removed 9 bases at V and 10 bases at J, leaving 9 bases unmatched. The CDR3 nucleotides read TGTGCCAGAATCGGACAGGCCAACGAGCAGTTCTTC. It codes for CARIGQANEQFF.

CDR3 in DNA: TGTGCCAGCAGTAGGGGGGGACAGTCCACAGATACGCAGTATTTT. This sequence encodes CASSRGGQSTDTQYF. The rearrangement joins TRBV6-1 to TRBJ2-3; the D gene could be TRBD1 or TRBD2 (7 bases each). V lost 5 bases to trimming and J lost 2 bases, with 14 bases between them. CDR1 is MNHNS and CDR2 is SASEGT in the germline V gene. The CDR3 contains 15 residues.

This chain joins TRBV6-1 and TRBJ2-5; a weak D match, TRBD1 (6 bases). With the DNA end fitting TRBJ2-7 better, the J assignment may be wrong. The CDR3 covers 15 residues. Germline lookup yields CDR1 MNHNS and CDR2 SASEGT. The CDR3 bases are TGTGCCAGCAGTGAAGCGACAGGCGACTCCTACGAGCAGTACTTC. Translation: CASSEATGDSYEQYF.

This clonotype was seen a few times. V is TRBV6-1 and J is TRBJ2-1; TRBD2 matches 11 bases. Losses at the gene ends were 5 bases for V and 5 bases for J; bases not matched to a gene: 8. Germline-derived CDR1 and CDR2 are MNHNS and SASEGT. CDR3 length equals 16 residues. For the CDR3, the DNA is TGTGCCAGCAGTCGCCTCGGGACTAGCGGCCACAATGAGCAGTTCTTC. Amino acids: CASSRLGTSGHNEQFF.

This clonotype came up a few times. V usage is TRBV6-1 and J usage is TRBJ1-3, with D unresolved. From germline, CDR1 is MNHNS and CDR2 SASEGT. The ends were cut back, 3 bases at V and 2 bases at J, with 8 bases in the middle. This CDR3 is 14 amino acids long. CDR3 sequence (DNA): TGTGCCAGCAGTGAGGGAGCCCCTGGAAACACCATATATTTT. This translates into CASSEGAPGNTIYF.

This sequence joins TRBV5-1 and TRBJ2-3; 7 bases align to TRBD2. V was pared by 4 bases and J by 5 bases, with 10 bases of the junction left unmatched. CDR3 length: 15 residues. Germline V gene lookup returns CDR1 SGHRS and CDR2 YFSETQ. For the CDR3, the DNA is TGCGCCAGCAGCGCCGGGCTCGGGGGGAAAGATACGCAGTATTTT. It yields the protein CASSAGLGGKDTQYF.

The gene calls are TRBV7-2 and TRBJ1-4; D may be TRBD1 (5 bases). Germline assignment: CDR1 SGHTA and CDR2 FQGNSA. This CDR3 has 20 residues. V was cut by 5 bases and J by 5 bases, with 30 bases left in between. In DNA, the CDR3 is TGTGCCAGCAGCCTCAACCTCCGCAGGGTGCTCTCGGCCGGCAATGAAAAACTGTTTTTT. As protein: CASSLNLRRVLSAGNEKLFF.

The table lists this clonotype with a count of one. The chain uses TRBV11-3 and TRBJ2-1; 7 bases agree with TRBD2. Germline CDR1 reads SGHNT; CDR2 reads YENEEA. J lost 10 bases, V lost 3 bases, and 9 bases had no gene match. The CDR3 consists of 14 residues. The CDR3 DNA reads as TGTGCCAGCAGCTTCCCAGCCACCGGGGGGGAGCAGTTCTTC. This sequence encodes CASSFPATGGEQFF.

V is TRBV4-1 and J is TRBJ2-1; no clear D gene. Germline V gene sequence: CDR1 MGHRA, CDR2 YSYEKL. Deletions cut 2 bases from V and 4 bases from J, with 3 bases between. The CDR3 is 12 residues long. CDR3 DNA sequence: TGCGCCAGCAGCCAAAATTACAATGAGCAGTTCTTC. Translating gives CASSQNYNEQFF.

The chain joins TRBV6-1 to TRBJ2-1, with 9 bases lining up with TRBD2. CDR1 MNHNS and CDR2 SASEGT come from the germline V gene. This CDR3 has 15 amino acids. V trimming: 1 base; J trimming: 10 bases; junction bases outside the gene matches: 8. In nucleotides, the CDR3 is TGTGCCAGCAGTGAAGGTTTAGCGGGAGATTTCGAGCAGTTCTTC. This translates into CASSEGLAGDFEQFF.

This clonotype came up a few times. The CDR3 loop reads CASSFSTGELFF. CDR3 bases: TGTGCCAGCAGCTTCTCCACCGGGGAGCTGTTTTTT. The rearrangement joins TRBV7-3 to TRBJ2-2; D is undetermined. Germline CDR1 SGHTA, CDR2 FQGTGA. The CDR3 is 12 residues long. The ends were cut back, 3 bases at V and 4 bases at J, with 3 bases in the middle.

In this sample, this clonotype turned up a few times. J is TRBJ2-5 and V is TRBV6-1; 9 bases agree with TRBD2. Germline V gene sequence: CDR1 MNHNS, CDR2 SASEGT. Trimming took 7 bases from V and 6 from J; bases not matched to a gene: 15. The CDR3 contains 16 residues. Here the CDR3 DNA reads TGTGCCAGCACCATTATTAGCGGGAGTGGCGGACAGACCCAGTACTTC. Protein: CASTIISGSGGQTQYF.

Notes on this clonotype: Germline is not matched at one junction end, which may reflect a read error. V and J are TRBV5-3 and TRBJ2-3; D might be TRBD2 (5 bases). Being an ORF, TRBV5-3 has a function that is uncertain. The CDR3 spans 15 residues. CDR3 nucleotides: TGTGCCAGCAGCTTGGACTCCGATTACACAGATACGCAGTATTTT. Translating gives CASSLDSDYTDTQYF.

The chain has TRBV6-1 and TRBJ1-6, with D uncertain. Trimming shortened V by 5 bases and J by 7 bases, and 9 bases separated the two germline ends. Germline loops: CDR1 MNHNS, CDR2 SASEGT. The CDR3 is 13 residues long. The CDR3 coding sequence is TGTGCCAGCAGTTGGGGAGAGAATTCACCCCTCCACTTT. Translated: CASSWGENSPLHF.